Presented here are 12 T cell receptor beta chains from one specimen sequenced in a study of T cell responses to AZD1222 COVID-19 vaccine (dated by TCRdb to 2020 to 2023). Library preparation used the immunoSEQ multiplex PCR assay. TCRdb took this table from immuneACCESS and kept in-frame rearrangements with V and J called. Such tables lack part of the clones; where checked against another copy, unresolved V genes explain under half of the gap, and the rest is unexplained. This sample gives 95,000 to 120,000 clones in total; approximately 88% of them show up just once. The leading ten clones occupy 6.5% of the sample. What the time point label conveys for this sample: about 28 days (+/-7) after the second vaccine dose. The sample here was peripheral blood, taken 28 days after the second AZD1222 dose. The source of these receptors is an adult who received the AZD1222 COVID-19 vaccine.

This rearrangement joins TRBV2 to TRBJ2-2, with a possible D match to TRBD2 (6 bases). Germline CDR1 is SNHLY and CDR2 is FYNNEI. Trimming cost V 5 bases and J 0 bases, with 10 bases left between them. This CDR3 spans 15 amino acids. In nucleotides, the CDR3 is TGTGCCAGCAGTCCACTAGCAACGAACACCGGGGAGCTGTTTTTT. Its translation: CASSPLATNTGELFF. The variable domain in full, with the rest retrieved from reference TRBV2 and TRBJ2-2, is EPEVTQTPSHQVTQMGQEVILRCVPISNHLYFYWYRQILGQKVEFLVSFYNNEISEKSEIFDDQFSVERPDGSNFTLKIRSTKLEDSAMYFCASSPLATNTGELFFGEGSRLTVL.

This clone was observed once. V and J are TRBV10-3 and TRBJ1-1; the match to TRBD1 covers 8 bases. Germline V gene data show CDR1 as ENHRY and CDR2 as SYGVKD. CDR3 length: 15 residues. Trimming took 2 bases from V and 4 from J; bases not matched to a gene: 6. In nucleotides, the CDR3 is TGTGCCATCAGTGAGCCGACAGGGGTGACCACTGAAGCTTTCTTT. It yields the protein CAISEPTGVTTEAFF.

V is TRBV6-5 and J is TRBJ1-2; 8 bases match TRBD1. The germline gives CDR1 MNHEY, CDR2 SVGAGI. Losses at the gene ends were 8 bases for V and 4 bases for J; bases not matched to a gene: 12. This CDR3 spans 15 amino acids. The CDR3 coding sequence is TGTGCCAGCCAGGATGGTGGGACAGGATTCTATGGCTACACCTTC. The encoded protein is CASQDGGTGFYGYTF.

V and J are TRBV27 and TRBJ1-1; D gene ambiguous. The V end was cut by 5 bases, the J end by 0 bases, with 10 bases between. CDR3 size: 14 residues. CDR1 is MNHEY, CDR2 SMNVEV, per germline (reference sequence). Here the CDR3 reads CASSPSRLNTEAFF. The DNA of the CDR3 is TGTGCCAGCAGTCCCTCTCGGCTGAACACTGAAGCTTTCTTT.

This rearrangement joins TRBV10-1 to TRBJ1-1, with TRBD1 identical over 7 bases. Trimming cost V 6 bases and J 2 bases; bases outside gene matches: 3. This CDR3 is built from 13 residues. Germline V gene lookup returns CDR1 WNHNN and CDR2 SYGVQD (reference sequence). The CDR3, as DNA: TGCGCCAGCAGGGACAGGCCCAACACTGAAGCTTTCTTT. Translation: CASRDRPNTEAFF.

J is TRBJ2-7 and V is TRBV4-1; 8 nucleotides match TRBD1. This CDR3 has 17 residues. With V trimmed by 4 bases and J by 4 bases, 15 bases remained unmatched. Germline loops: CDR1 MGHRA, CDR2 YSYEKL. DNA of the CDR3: TGCGCCAGCAGCCGGGGGAGTGGAGGACAGGGTGTTTACGAGCAGTACTTC. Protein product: CASSRGSGGQGVYEQYF.

Here the CDR3 reads CASSQDGQLDNSPLHF. For the CDR3, the DNA is TGTGCCAGCAGCCAAGATGGGCAGCTCGATAATTCACCCCTCCACTTT. The rearrangement links TRBV3-1 (or the pseudogene TRBV3-2) to TRBJ1-6, with D hard to call. Germline values: CDR1 LGHDT, CDR2 YNNKEL (reference sequence). Trimming shortened V by 0 bases and J by 5 bases, and 11 bases separated the two germline ends. This CDR3 contains 16 residues.

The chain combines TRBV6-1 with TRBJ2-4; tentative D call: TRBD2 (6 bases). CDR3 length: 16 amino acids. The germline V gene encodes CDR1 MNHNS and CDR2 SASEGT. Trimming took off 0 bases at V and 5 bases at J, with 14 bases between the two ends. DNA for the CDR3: TGTGCCAGCAGTGAAGCTGGGCGCGGAGGGGAAAACATTCAGTACTTC. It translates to CASSEAGRGGENIQYF.

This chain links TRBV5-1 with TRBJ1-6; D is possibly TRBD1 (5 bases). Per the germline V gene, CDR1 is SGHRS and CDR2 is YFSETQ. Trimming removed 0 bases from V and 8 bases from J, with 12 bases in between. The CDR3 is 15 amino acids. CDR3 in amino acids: CASSLDGTVHSPLHF. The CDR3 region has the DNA TGCGCCAGCAGCTTGGATGGGACGGTCCATTCACCCCTCCACTTT. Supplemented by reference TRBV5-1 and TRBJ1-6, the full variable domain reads KAGVTQTPRYLIKTRGQQVTLSCSPISGHRSVSWYQQTPGQGLQFLFEYFSETQRNKGNFPGRFSGRQFSNSRSEMNVSTLELGDSALYLCASSLDGTVHSPLHFGNGTRLTVT.

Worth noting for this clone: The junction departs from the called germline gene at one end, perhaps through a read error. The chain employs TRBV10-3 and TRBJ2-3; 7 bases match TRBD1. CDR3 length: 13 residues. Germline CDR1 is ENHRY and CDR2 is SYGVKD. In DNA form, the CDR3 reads TGTGCCATCAGTGCTCCCGGGACAGCTACGCAGTATTTT. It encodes CAISAPGTATQYF.

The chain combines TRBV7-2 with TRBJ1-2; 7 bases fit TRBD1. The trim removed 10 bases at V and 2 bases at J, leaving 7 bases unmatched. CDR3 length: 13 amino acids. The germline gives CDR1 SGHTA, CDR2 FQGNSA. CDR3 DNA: TGTGCCACCAAGACAGGGACCAACTATGGCTACACCTTC. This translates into CATKTGTNYGYTF.

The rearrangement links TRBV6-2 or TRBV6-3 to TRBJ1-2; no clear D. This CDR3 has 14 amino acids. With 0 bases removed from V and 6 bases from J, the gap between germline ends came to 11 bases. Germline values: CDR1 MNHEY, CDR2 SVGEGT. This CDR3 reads CASSYSPYGDGYTF. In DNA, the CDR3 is TGTGCCAGCAGTTACTCGCCATATGGCGATGGCTACACCTTC.